A single sample is the source of the 18 T cell receptor beta chains below, sequenced in a study of shared clonotypes between healthy human individuals. Clones were sequenced by immunoSEQ multiplex PCR, and TCRdb holds only the in-frame ones, with some missing. The sample lists about 300,000 clones, about 74% occurring once. The sequenced material came from memory CD4+ T cells sorted from blood. The subset here: CD45RA-negative fraction. The receptor set was obtained from a man aged 30 to 39 in good health.

The rearrangement joins TRBV6-6 to TRBJ2-7, with 10 nucleotides matching TRBD1. Germline loops: CDR1 MNHNY, CDR2 SVGAGI (reference sequence). The CDR3 has 15 residues. The J segment lost 6 bases and the V segment lost 6 bases, leaving 11 bases of the junction unmatched. The CDR3 protein is CASSRPAGQGSEQYF. In DNA, the CDR3 is TGTGCCAGCAGCAGACCCGCGGGACAGGGGTCCGAGCAGTACTTC.

This clone was seen only a few times. The V call is TRBV5-6, the J call TRBJ1-3, with D uncertain. CDR3 length: 15 residues. Germline CDR1 and CDR2: SGHDT and YYEEEE. V lost 3 bases to trimming and J lost 4 bases, with 14 bases between them. In DNA form, the CDR3 reads TGTGCCAGCAGCTCCCCGGGTTTTTCCGGAAACACCATATATTTT. Translating gives CASSSPGFSGNTIYF.

CDR3 DNA sequence: TGTGCCAGCAGTGAATTGGTGGGGTCAGGCATTCAGTACTTC. Residues: CASSELVGSGIQYF. The chain uses TRBV6-1 and TRBJ2-4; no firm D call. V lost 2 bases, J lost 9 bases, and 14 bases lay in between. Germline V gene data show CDR1 as MNHNS and CDR2 as SASEGT. This CDR3 is 14 amino acids long.

The CDR3, as DNA: TGCAGCGTTGGGAAGACCGGAGAGACTGAAGCTTTCTTT. It is translated as CSVGKTGETEAFF. The genes are TRBV29-1 and TRBJ1-1, with D uncertain. The CDR3 has 13 residues. Germline assignment: CDR1 SQVTM and CDR2 ANQGSEA. Deletions cut 4 bases from V and 5 bases from J, with 14 bases between.

This rearrangement joins TRBV2 to TRBJ1-1; 8 nucleotides align to TRBD1. Trimming took 7 bases from V and 2 from J; bases not matched to a gene: 6. The CDR3 has 14 residues. CDR1 SNHLY and CDR2 FYNNEI come from the germline V gene. CDR3 sequence reads: CASTQDRVNTEAFF. The CDR3 nucleotides are TGTGCCAGCACCCAGGACAGGGTCAACACTGAAGCTTTCTTT.

The chain joins TRBV28 to TRBJ2-3, with TRBD2 matching over 7 bases. Germline CDR1 and CDR2: MDHEN and SYDVKM. This CDR3 contains 15 residues. V was pared by 5 bases and J by 2 bases, with 7 bases of the junction left unmatched. The CDR3, as DNA: TGTGCCAGCAGTGCCGCAGGGAGGGACACAGATACGCAGTATTTT. This translates into CASSAAGRDTDTQYF.

The chain uses TRBV10-3 and TRBJ2-7; 7 nucleotides align to TRBD1. Trimming took 0 bases from V and 6 from J; bases not matched to a gene: 5. Germline assignment: CDR1 ENHRY and CDR2 SYGVKD. CDR3 length: 14 amino acids. The CDR3 nucleotides are TGTGCCATCAGTGAGTCGACAGGGTATGTCGAGCAGTACTTC. It encodes CAISESTGYVEQYF.

This clone was observed a single time. The chain uses TRBV18 and TRBJ2-1; D is unresolved. Germline CDR1 reads KGHSH; CDR2 reads LQKENI. V lost 2 bases and J lost 9, with 11 bases in between. The CDR3 is made up of 13 amino acids. CDR3 loop: CASSPGQTGEQFF. The CDR3 DNA is TGTGCCAGCTCACCAGGGCAAACGGGTGAGCAGTTCTTC.

The chain employs TRBV7-9 and TRBJ2-5; either TRBD1 or TRBD2 may supply D (5 bases each). The CDR3 consists of 13 residues. V lost 6 bases to trimming and J lost 4 bases, with 12 bases between them. Germline assignment: CDR1 SEHNR and CDR2 FQNEAQ (reference sequence). Written as DNA, the CDR3 is TGTGCCAGCAGGACTCCCGGGACAGAGACCCAGTACTTC. Protein product: CASRTPGTETQYF. Using reference TRBV7-9 and TRBJ2-5 for the parts outside the CDR3, the full variable domain is DTGVSQNPRHKITKRGQNVTFRCDPISEHNRLYWYRQTLGQGPEFLTYFQNEAQLEKSRLLSDRFSAERPKGSFSTLEIQRTEQGDSAMYLCASRTPGTETQYFGPGTRLLVL.

The rearrangement links TRBV5-1 to TRBJ2-3; 8 nucleotides align to TRBD2. The germline V gene encodes CDR1 SGHRS and CDR2 YFSETQ. V was clipped by 5 bases and J by 4 bases; unmatched bases: 6. The CDR3 is 14 residues long. This CDR3 reads CASSYSGTPDTQYF. In nucleotides, the CDR3 is TGCGCCAGCAGTTATAGCGGGACACCAGATACGCAGTATTTT.

This sequence joins TRBV28 and TRBJ2-7; maybe TRBD1 (6 bases). The CDR3 runs to 16 residues. Germline V lookup: CDR1 MDHEN, CDR2 SYDVKM. The V end was cut by 3 bases, the J end by 1 base, with 16 bases between. This CDR3 is CASSLAATGPSYEQYF. The CDR3 DNA follows: TGTGCCAGCAGTTTGGCTGCGACAGGCCCTTCCTACGAGCAGTACTTC.

On this clone itself: Distinct nucleotide sequences in the sample also encode this CDR3. This rearrangement joins TRBV18 to TRBJ1-2; D unresolved. V lost 6 bases, J lost 2 bases, and 10 bases lay in between. Germline CDR1 KGHSH, CDR2 LQKENI. CDR3 size: 13 residues. The CDR3 loop is CASSPADNYGYTF. The CDR3 nucleotides read TGTGCCAGCTCGCCGGCCGACAACTATGGCTACACCTTC.

V gene TRBV18 combines with J gene TRBJ1-2; 8 bases fit TRBD1. Germline V gene sequence: CDR1 KGHSH, CDR2 LQKENI. The CDR3 totals 14 residues. J was trimmed by 7 bases and V by 3 bases; bases with no gene match: 7. The CDR3 here is CASSPQGALGGYTF. CDR3 in DNA: TGTGCCAGCTCACCCCAGGGGGCGCTGGGTGGCTACACCTTC.

This clone has more than one count but fewer than ten. The CDR3 loop is CASSDLRGPSGYTF. Written as DNA, the CDR3 is TGTGCCAGCAGTGACCTCAGGGGGCCCTCTGGCTACACCTTC. V and J are TRBV6-1 and TRBJ1-2; TRBD1 agrees at 8 bases. Germline CDR1 MNHNS, CDR2 SASEGT. The CDR3 is 14 residues long. Trimming at V came to 3 bases and at J to 7 bases, leaving 7 bases not matched to a gene.

The chain carries TRBV5-6 and TRBJ2-3, with 10 bases that match TRBD1. CDR3 length equals 16 residues. CDR1 and CDR2 (germline): SGHDT, YYEEEE. V dropped 3 bases and J dropped 2; count of bases not matched to a gene: 6. CDR3 residues: CASSSTGTGDTDTQYF. CDR3 DNA sequence: TGTGCCAGCAGCTCCACCGGGACAGGGGACACAGATACGCAGTATTTT.

In its sample, this clone was seen many times. The chain is built from TRBV29-1 and TRBJ2-7; 7 bases match TRBD2. Trimming cost V 6 bases and J 6 bases; bases outside gene matches: 8. Per germline, CDR1 SQVTM and CDR2 ANQGSEA. The CDR3 runs 12 residues. CDR3 protein: CSVGEGASEQYF. CDR3 sequence (DNA): TGCAGCGTGGGGGAGGGTGCCAGCGAGCAGTACTTC.

J is TRBJ2-2 and V is TRBV2; D may be TRBD2 (7 bases). The length of the CDR3 is 14 residues. V was shortened by 2 bases and J by 6 bases, with 10 bases between the two germline ends. Germline V gene lookup returns CDR1 SNHLY and CDR2 FYNNEI. CDR3 protein: CASSERGGAGELFF. In DNA form, the CDR3 reads TGTGCCAGCAGTGAAAGGGGGGGAGCCGGGGAGCTGTTTTTT.

The chain employs TRBV4-3 and TRBJ2-2; the D is unclear. Germline V gene sequence: CDR1 LGHNA, CDR2 YSLEER. The CDR3 has 13 amino acids. Trimming cost V 1 base and J 7 bases, with 7 bases left between them. The DNA of the CDR3 is TGCGCCAGCAGCCAAGGCATAGACGGGGAGCTGTTTTTT. Translation: CASSQGIDGELFF.